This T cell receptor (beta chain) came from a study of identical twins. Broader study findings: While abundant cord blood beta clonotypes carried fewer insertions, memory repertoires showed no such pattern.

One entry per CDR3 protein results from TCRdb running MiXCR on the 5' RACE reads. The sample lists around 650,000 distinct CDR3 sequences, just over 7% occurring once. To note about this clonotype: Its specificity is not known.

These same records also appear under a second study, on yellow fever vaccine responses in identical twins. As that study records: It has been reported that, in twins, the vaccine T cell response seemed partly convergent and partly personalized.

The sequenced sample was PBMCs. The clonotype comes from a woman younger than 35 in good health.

The CDR3 region is CASSAIETQYF. Here the CDR3 DNA reads TGTGCCAGCAGCGCCATTGAGACCCAGTACTTC. This chain joins TRBV6-2 or TRBV6-3 and TRBJ2-5; D is uncertain. The CDR3 totals 11 residues. CDR1 and CDR2 (germline): MNHEY, SVGEGT. V dropped 6 bases and J dropped 5 bases, with 7 bases sitting between them.